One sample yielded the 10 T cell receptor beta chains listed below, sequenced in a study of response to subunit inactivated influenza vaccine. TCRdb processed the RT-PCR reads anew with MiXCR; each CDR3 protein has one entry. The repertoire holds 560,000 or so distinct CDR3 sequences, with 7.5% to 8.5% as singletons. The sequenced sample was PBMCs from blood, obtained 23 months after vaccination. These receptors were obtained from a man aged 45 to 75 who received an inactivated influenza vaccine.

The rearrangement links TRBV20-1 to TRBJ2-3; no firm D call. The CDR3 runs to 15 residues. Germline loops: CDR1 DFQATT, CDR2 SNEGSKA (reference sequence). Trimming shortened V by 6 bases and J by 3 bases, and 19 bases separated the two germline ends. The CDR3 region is CSASRSSSRTDTQYF. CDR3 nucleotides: TGCAGTGCGAGCCGATCCAGTTCGCGTACAGATACGCAGTATTTT.

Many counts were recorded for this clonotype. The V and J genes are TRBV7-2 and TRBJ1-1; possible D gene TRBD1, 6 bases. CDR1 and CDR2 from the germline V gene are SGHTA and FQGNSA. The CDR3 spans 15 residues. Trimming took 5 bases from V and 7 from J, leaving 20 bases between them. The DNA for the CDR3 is TGTGCCAGCAGCGTTAACATCGGGGGCAGCTATGAAGCTTTCTTT. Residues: CASSVNIGGSYEAFF. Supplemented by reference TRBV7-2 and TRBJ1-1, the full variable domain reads GAGVSQSPSNKVTEKGKDVELRCDPISGHTALYWYRQSLGQGLEFLIYFQGNSAPDKSGLPSDRFSAERTGGSVSTLTIQRTQQEDSAVYLCASSVNIGGSYEAFFGQGTRLTVV.

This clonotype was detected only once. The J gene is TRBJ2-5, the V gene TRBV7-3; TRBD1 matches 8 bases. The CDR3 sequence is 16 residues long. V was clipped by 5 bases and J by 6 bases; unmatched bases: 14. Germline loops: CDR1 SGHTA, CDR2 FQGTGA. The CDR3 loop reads CASSRRRDRTPQTQYF. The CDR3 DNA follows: TGTGCCAGCAGCCGAAGGAGGGACAGGACTCCACAGACCCAGTACTTC.

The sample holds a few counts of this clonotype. CDR3 sequence (DNA): TGTGCCAGCAGTTACTCGACGAGGGGGGGTCTCGGCTACACCTTC. Its protein product is CASSYSTRGGLGYTF. The chain recombines TRBV6-5 with TRBJ1-2; possible D gene TRBD1, 6 bases. The CDR3 runs 15 residues. Germline V gives CDR1 MNHEY, CDR2 SVGAGI. V shed 0 bases and J shed 8 bases, with 16 bases lying between them.

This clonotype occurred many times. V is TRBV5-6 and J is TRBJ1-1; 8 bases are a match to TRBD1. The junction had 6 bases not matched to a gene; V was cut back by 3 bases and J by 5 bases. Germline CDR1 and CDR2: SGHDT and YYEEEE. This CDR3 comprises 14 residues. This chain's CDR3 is CASSSQGAWTEAFF. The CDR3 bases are TGTGCCAGCAGCTCCCAGGGGGCGTGGACTGAAGCTTTCTTT.

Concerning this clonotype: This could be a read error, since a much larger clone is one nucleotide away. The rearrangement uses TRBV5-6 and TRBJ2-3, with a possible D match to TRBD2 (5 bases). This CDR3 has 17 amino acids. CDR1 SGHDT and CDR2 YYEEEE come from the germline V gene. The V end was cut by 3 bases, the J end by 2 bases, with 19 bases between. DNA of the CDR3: TGTGCCAGCAGCTCCGGGGAATATCATATTACCACAGATACGCAGTATTTT. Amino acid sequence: CASSSGEYHITTDTQYF.

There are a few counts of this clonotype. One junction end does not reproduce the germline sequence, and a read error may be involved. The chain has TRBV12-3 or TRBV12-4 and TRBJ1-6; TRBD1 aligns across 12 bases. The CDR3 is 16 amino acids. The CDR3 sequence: CDSSWGQGAISSPLHF. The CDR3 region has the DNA TGTGACAGCAGCTGGGGACAGGGGGCGATTAGCTCACCCCTCCACTTT.

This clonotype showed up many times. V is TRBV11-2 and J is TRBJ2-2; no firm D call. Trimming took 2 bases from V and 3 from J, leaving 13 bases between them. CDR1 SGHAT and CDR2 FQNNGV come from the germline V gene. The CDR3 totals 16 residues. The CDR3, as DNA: TGTGCCAGCAGCTTATCCCCGGGCAGACACACCGGGGAGCTGTTTTTT. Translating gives CASSLSPGRHTGELFF.

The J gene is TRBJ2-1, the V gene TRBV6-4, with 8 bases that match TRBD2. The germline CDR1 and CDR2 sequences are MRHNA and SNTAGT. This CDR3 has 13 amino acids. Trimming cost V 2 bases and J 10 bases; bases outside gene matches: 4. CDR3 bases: TGTGCCAGCAGTGACGTAGCGGGAAGAGAGCAGTTCTTC. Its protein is CASSDVAGREQFF.

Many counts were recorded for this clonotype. Written as DNA, the CDR3 is TGTGCCAGCAGTTTCCCCCCTCTTACAGGGGAGCAGTTCTTC. Protein: CASSFPPLTGEQFF. This rearrangement joins TRBV12-3 or TRBV12-4 to TRBJ2-1, with D tentatively TRBD1 (6 bases). Trimming pared 3 bases from V and 10 bases from J, leaving 16 bases between. CDR3 length equals 14 residues.